These 30 T cell receptor beta chains originate from one sample sequenced in a study of cytomegalovirus exposure and HLA in healthy donors. A multiplex PCR was run with 60 Vbeta primers and 13 Jbeta primers. Assay used: immunoSEQ multiplex PCR; TCRdb lists only in-frame clones, some missing. The table shows about 160,000 clones, with more than 60% occurring only once. Sample: PBMCs. The receptors derive from a man aged 35-49 years in good health and CMV-seronegative.

This chain uses TRBV6-1 with TRBJ2-3; 9 bases are shared with TRBD1. Germline V gene lookup returns CDR1 MNHNS and CDR2 SASEGT. CDR3 length: 15 amino acids. The J segment lost 5 bases and the V segment lost 2 bases, leaving 5 bases of the junction unmatched. CDR3 in amino acids: CASSERTGDGDTQYF. CDR3 coding DNA: TGTGCCAGCAGTGAAAGGACAGGGGATGGAGATACGCAGTATTTT.

A remark on this clone: Other DNA sequences in the same sample also yield this CDR3. The chain joins TRBV7-3 to TRBJ2-7, with 8 bases that match TRBD1. Losses at the gene ends were 4 bases for V and 4 bases for J; bases not matched to a gene: 9. This CDR3 contains 15 residues. CDR1 is SGHTA, CDR2 FQGTGA, per germline. The chain's CDR3 is CASSYRSGTGYEQYF. DNA of the CDR3: TGTGCCAGCAGCTACAGATCCGGGACAGGTTACGAGCAGTACTTC.

In this sample, this clone turned up a few times. V usage is TRBV27 and J usage is TRBJ2-3; 14 bases fit TRBD2. This CDR3 region has 16 residues. V was pared by 1 base and J by 10 bases, with 7 bases of the junction left unmatched. Per germline, CDR1 MNHEY and CDR2 SMNVEV (reference sequence). The CDR3 reads CASSLLTSGGARSQYF. In nucleotides, the CDR3 is TGTGCCAGCAGTTTATTGACTAGCGGGGGGGCGAGGTCGCAGTATTTT.

CDR3 residues: CASSLALLTGPRETQYF. The DNA for the CDR3 is TGCGCCAGCAGCTTGGCCCTCCTAACAGGTCCCCGAGAGACCCAGTACTTC. This chain uses TRBV5-1 with TRBJ2-5; TRBD1 might be the D (5 bases). The V end lost 0 bases, the J end lost 4 bases, and 19 bases lay between the germline ends. CDR1 is SGHRS and CDR2 is YFSETQ in the germline V gene. The CDR3 has 17 amino acids.

The chain carries TRBV2 and TRBJ2-5; a possible D gene is TRBD2 (6 bases). Germline V gives CDR1 SNHLY, CDR2 FYNNEI. The V end lost 7 bases, the J end lost 5 bases, and 29 bases lay between the germline ends. This CDR3 spans 18 amino acids. CDR3 residues: CASKPRGPGPQGGETQYF. The CDR3 coding sequence is TGTGCCAGCAAGCCCCGAGGGCCCGGGCCTCAGGGAGGCGAGACCCAGTACTTC.

The chain is built from TRBV5-4 and TRBJ2-7, with D unclear. V lost 1 base and J lost 4, with 6 bases in between. This CDR3 has 12 amino acids. Germline V gives CDR1 SGHNT, CDR2 YYREEE (reference sequence). The CDR3 DNA is TGTGCCAGCAGCTTGCTCGGTTACGAGCAGTACTTC. It codes for CASSLLGYEQYF.

The chain couples TRBV10-1 to TRBJ2-1; TRBD2 might be the D (6 bases). CDR1 WNHNN and CDR2 SYGVQD come from the germline V gene (reference sequence). Trimming pared 4 bases from V and 3 bases from J, leaving 10 bases between. The CDR3 extends over 14 amino acids. CDR3 bases: TGCGCCAGCAGTGGTTCTAGCGACTACAATGAGCAGTTCTTC. Translation gives CASSGSSDYNEQFF.

The chain employs TRBV4-1 and TRBJ1-2, with unresolved D. V was shortened by 1 base and J by 4 bases, with 10 bases between the two germline ends. The CDR3 is made up of 14 amino acids. Per germline, CDR1 MGHRA and CDR2 YSYEKL. CDR3 sequence reads: CASSQGQLIYGYTF. In DNA, the CDR3 is TGCGCCAGCAGCCAAGGGCAGTTGATCTATGGCTACACCTTC.

The chain carries TRBV4-1 and TRBJ1-5, with D perhaps TRBD1 (5 bases). The germline V gene encodes CDR1 MGHRA and CDR2 YSYEKL. V lost 1 base and J 6 bases, leaving 16 bases between the germline ends. This CDR3 contains 16 residues. CDR3 protein: CASSQGPPGGSQPQHF. CDR3 nucleotides: TGCGCCAGCAGCCAAGGGCCGCCCGGGGGGAGTCAGCCCCAGCATTTT.

This chain joins TRBV10-1 and TRBJ2-1; a possible D gene is TRBD1 (5 bases). CDR1 and CDR2 (germline): WNHNN, SYGVQD (reference sequence). The CDR3 sequence is 12 residues long. V was cut by 3 bases and J by 8 bases, with 8 bases left in between. The CDR3 protein is CASSDQGYEQFF. The CDR3 bases are TGCGCCAGCAGTGACCAGGGCTATGAGCAGTTCTTC.

The rearrangement uses TRBV4-1 and TRBJ2-5; D might be TRBD1 (6 bases). The CDR3 is 16 amino acids. Trimming left V 0 bases short and J 11 bases short, with 22 bases between. CDR1 and CDR2 from the germline V gene are MGHRA and YSYEKL. CDR3: CASSQDAGQSLGEQYF. The CDR3 DNA follows: TGCGCCAGCAGCCAAGACGCCGGACAGTCCCTCGGGGAGCAGTACTTC.

This sequence joins TRBV27 and TRBJ1-6; tentative D call: TRBD1 (5 bases). The CDR3 runs to 13 residues. V was trimmed by 7 bases and J by 1 base, leaving 5 bases between them. Germline values: CDR1 MNHEY, CDR2 SMNVEV (reference sequence). CDR3: CASKGSYNSPLHF. For the CDR3, the DNA is TGTGCCAGCAAGGGGTCCTATAATTCACCCCTCCACTTT.

The chain uses TRBV15 and TRBJ1-5, with 7 bases that match TRBD1. The CDR3 extends over 13 amino acids. In germline, CDR1 is LNHNV, CDR2 YYDKDF (reference sequence). The V and J ends lost 6 bases and 5 bases, in that order; junction bases with no gene match: 4. The CDR3 loop reads CATRDRRDQPQHF. The CDR3 DNA follows: TGTGCCACCAGGGACAGGCGGGATCAGCCCCAGCATTTT.

The V and J genes are TRBV29-1 and TRBJ2-3; D might be TRBD1 (6 bases). V lost 7 bases and J lost 2, with 10 bases in between. Germline assignment: CDR1 SQVTM and CDR2 ANQGSEA. This CDR3 is built from 12 residues. This chain's CDR3 is CSGGQVTDTQYF. CDR3 nucleotides: TGCAGCGGGGGACAAGTCACAGATACGCAGTATTTT.

The rearrangement uses TRBV6-6 and TRBJ2-2; no definite D call. V was cut by 0 bases and J by 6 bases, with 8 bases left in between. The CDR3 runs to 14 residues. Germline V gene sequence: CDR1 MNHNY, CDR2 SVGAGI (reference sequence). For the CDR3, the DNA is TGTGCCAGCAGTTACTCGACGGCGGCCGGGGAGCTGTTTTTT. Its translation is CASSYSTAAGELFF.

The chain recombines TRBV5-1 with TRBJ2-6, with 9 bases lining up with TRBD1. The CDR3 loop spans 16 amino acids. From germline, CDR1 is SGHRS and CDR2 YFSETQ. V trimming: 0 bases; J trimming: 2 bases; junction bases outside the gene matches: 0. The CDR3 sequence: CASSLGQGAGANVLTF. In nucleotides, the CDR3 is TGCGCCAGCAGCTTGGGACAGGGGGCTGGGGCCAACGTCCTGACTTTC.

The rearrangement joins TRBV4-3 to TRBJ1-3, with D perhaps matching TRBD1 (5 bases). V shed 0 bases and J shed 11 bases, with 14 bases lying between them. The germline V gene has CDR1 LGHNA and CDR2 YSLEER. The CDR3 loop spans 14 amino acids. CDR3 DNA: TGCGCCAGCAGCCAAGATGCGGGGCAGCATCCCATATATTTT. The encoded protein is CASSQDAGQHPIYF.

J is TRBJ1-1 and V is TRBV28, with D perhaps TRBD1 (6 bases). The CDR3 length is 15 residues. Trimming shortened V by 7 bases and J by 5 bases, and 20 bases separated the two germline ends. The V gene's germline CDR1 is MDHEN and CDR2 SYDVKM. CDR3 nucleotide sequence: TGTGCCAGCATGGAACTCGGGGGGGCAAGGACTGAAGCTTTCTTT. Its protein product is CASMELGGARTEAFF.

V gene TRBV11-1 combines with J gene TRBJ2-5; weak D call: TRBD2 (6 bases). The V gene's germline CDR1 is SGHAT and CDR2 FQDESV (reference sequence). The germline V and J ends were trimmed by 6 bases and 2 bases, with 16 bases remaining between them. CDR3 length equals 15 residues. The CDR3 DNA sequence: TGTGCCAGCAGGGGAGGACTCCGGGGGCAAGAGACCCAGTACTTC. This encodes CASRGGLRGQETQYF.

V and J are TRBV5-4 and TRBJ1-1; the match to TRBD1 covers 9 bases. Germline V gene data show CDR1 as SGHNT and CDR2 as YYREEE (reference sequence). V trimming: 4 bases; J trimming: 5 bases; junction bases outside the gene matches: 6. The CDR3 runs to 14 residues. The CDR3 region has the DNA TGTGCCAGCAGCAGGGGACAGGGCGGGACTGAAGCTTTCTTT. Residues: CASSRGQGGTEAFF.

V gene TRBV18 combines with J gene TRBJ2-1; D not resolved. The V end was cut by 6 bases, the J end by 5 bases, with 11 bases between. Germline-derived CDR1 and CDR2 are KGHSH and LQKENI. The CDR3 extends over 13 amino acids. CDR3 amino acids: CASSEQSHNEQFF. Here the CDR3 DNA reads TGTGCCAGCTCGGAACAGTCCCACAATGAGCAGTTCTTC.

This clone showed up just a few times. Distinct nucleotide sequences in the sample also encode this CDR3. V usage is TRBV6-6 and J usage is TRBJ2-2; D unclear. Germline CDR1 and CDR2: MNHNY and SVGAGI (reference sequence). Trimming stripped 2 bases from V and 6 bases from J, with 7 bases between. The CDR3 has 13 residues. DNA for the CDR3: TGTGCCAGCAGTTACGGCGGCCCCGGGGAGCTGTTTTTT. Translation: CASSYGGPGELFF.

The genes are TRBV9 and TRBJ1-2; tentatively, D is TRBD1 (6 bases). This CDR3 has 15 amino acids. Germline values: CDR1 SGDLS, CDR2 YYNGEE. Trimming removed 3 bases from V and 1 base from J, with 13 bases in between. Here the CDR3 reads CASSGRLDSNYGYTF. Written as DNA, the CDR3 is TGTGCCAGCAGCGGACGGCTGGACAGTAACTATGGCTACACCTTC.

This rearrangement joins TRBV13 to TRBJ2-3; possible D gene TRBD2, 7 bases. Germline V gene sequence: CDR1 PRHDT, CDR2 FYEKMQ (reference sequence). Trimming pared 5 bases from V and 0 bases from J, leaving 15 bases between. The CDR3 totals 16 residues. In DNA, the CDR3 is TGTGCCAGCAGCCCCGGAGCGGGGACAAGCACAGATACGCAGTATTTT. Amino acid sequence: CASSPGAGTSTDTQYF.

The V gene is TRBV5-6, the J gene TRBJ2-6; D gene uncertain. Trimming pared 0 bases from V and 5 bases from J, leaving 18 bases between. Germline values: CDR1 SGHDT, CDR2 YYEEEE. The CDR3 length is 18 residues. The CDR3 reads CASSLERSDSLWANVLTF. The CDR3 DNA reads as TGTGCCAGCAGCTTGGAGCGCTCAGATAGCCTCTGGGCCAACGTCCTGACTTTC.

V usage is TRBV7-6 and J usage is TRBJ1-4, with 7 bases aligning to TRBD1. J lost 3 bases, V lost 1 base, and 2 bases had no gene match. This CDR3 spans 15 amino acids. Germline CDR1 and CDR2: SGHVS and FNYEAQ. The CDR3 region is CASSLVGTANEKLFF. In nucleotides, the CDR3 is TGTGCCAGCAGCTTAGTTGGGACAGCTAATGAAAAACTGTTTTTT.

This sequence joins TRBV10-3 and TRBJ2-5; 8 positions match TRBD2. Losses at the gene ends were 8 bases for V and 7 bases for J; bases not matched to a gene: 9. This CDR3 has 13 residues. Germline CDR1 reads ENHRY; CDR2 reads SYGVKD. The CDR3 nucleotides are TGTGCCATCGCTACGGGGGGGCACGGGACCCAGTACTTC. Amino acid sequence: CAIATGGHGTQYF.

This clone was seen a few times. This sequence joins TRBV10-3 and TRBJ2-7; tentatively, D is TRBD1 (6 bases). Trimming stripped 0 bases from V and 7 bases from J, with 22 bases between. This CDR3 is 17 amino acids long. The germline V gene has CDR1 ENHRY and CDR2 SYGVKD. CDR3 sequence reads: CAISESSSSRGRREQYF. CDR3 in DNA: TGTGCCATCAGTGAGTCGAGTTCTTCCAGGGGACGTAGGGAGCAGTACTTC.

V is TRBV7-6 and J is TRBJ1-5; tentatively, D is TRBD1 (6 bases). Germline-derived CDR1 and CDR2 are SGHVS and FNYEAQ. The CDR3 has 16 residues. The V and J ends lost 5 bases and 4 bases respectively, with 18 bases between them. The CDR3 reads CASSPRTGKGNQPQHF. CDR3 DNA: TGTGCCAGCAGCCCACGCACAGGGAAAGGGAATCAGCCCCAGCATTTT.

There are a few counts of this clone. The CDR3 bases are TGTGCCAGTAGGAGAGACACAGGAGTAGCTTTCTTT. This translates into CASRRDTGVAFF. The chain couples TRBV19 to TRBJ1-1, with D maybe TRBD1 (5 bases). Germline lookup yields CDR1 LNHDA and CDR2 SQIVND (reference sequence). V shed 6 bases and J shed 10 bases, with 15 bases lying between them. The CDR3 totals 12 residues.